The clone carrying this TCR beta chain was seen once. The sample originates from a study of blood T cell repertoires in COVID-19. Trimming took 0 bases from V and 9 from J; bases not matched to a gene: 17. Germline values: CDR1 LGHDT, CDR2 YNNKEL (reference sequence). The CDR3 loop spans 17 amino acids. Data came from immunoSEQ multiplex PCR; TCRdb stores just in-frame clones and leaves some out. The repertoire consists of hundreds of thousands of clones, with 80% to 85% occurring once and the leading ten covering over 4%. The source of this sequence is a man in his forties who had been exposed to COVID-19. Sequenced material: PBMCs or T cells enriched from blood (not recorded which). V gene TRBV3-1 (or the pseudogene TRBV3-2) combines with J gene TRBJ2-7; 7 bases line up with TRBD2. This CDR3 is CASSQDSAASGPPWQYF. CDR3 nucleotides: TGTGCCAGCAGCCAAGATAGTGCGGCTAGCGGTCCCCCGTGGCAGTACTTC.